The 8 T cell receptor beta chains presented below share a single source sample, sequenced in a study of control samples from healthy donors and cancer patients (dated by TCRdb to between 2020 and 2021). The library was prepared using the immunoSEQ multiplex PCR assay. TCRdb's version of the immuneACCESS table is confined to in-frame rearrangements and falls short of the full clone set. An unresolved V gene accounts for under half of the shortfall where checked; the remainder is of unknown origin. Present in this sample are about 130,000 clones, about 90% of which were seen just once. The ten largest clones capture 2.1% of the sample. Sequencing input: blood. The receptors derive from a woman between 50 and 59 years old in good health.

This clone was counted once. The CDR3 sequence is CAWRPRTGRETQYF. The DNA of the CDR3 is TGTGCCTGGAGACCCAGGACAGGGCGAGAGACCCAGTACTTC. The rearrangement links TRBV30 to TRBJ2-5; TRBD1 matches at 8 bases. The CDR3 length is 14 residues. Germline CDR1 reads GTSNPN; CDR2 reads SVGIG (reference sequence). Trimming at V came to 3 bases and at J to 4 bases, leaving 7 bases not matched to a gene.

The CDR3 region has the DNA TGTGCCAGCAGAGCCCCCCAGGGGCATAGGAACACCATATATTTT. It encodes CASRAPQGHRNTIYF. V usage is TRBV28 and J usage is TRBJ1-3; D perhaps matches TRBD1 (6 bases). The CDR3 is made up of 15 amino acids. CDR1 is MDHEN and CDR2 is SYDVKM in the germline V gene. Trimming pared 6 bases from V and 7 bases from J, leaving 19 bases between.

This clone was seen a few times. CDR3 sequence reads: CASTEMTGQGQNPVNTEAFF. The DNA of the CDR3 is TGTGCCAGCACCGAAATGACAGGACAGGGGCAAAACCCGGTCAACACTGAAGCTTTCTTT. The rearrangement uses TRBV3-1 (or the pseudogene TRBV3-2) and TRBJ1-1, with 9 positions matching TRBD1. Germline V lookup: CDR1 LGHDT, CDR2 YNNKEL (reference sequence). CDR3 length: 20 residues. J was trimmed by 2 bases and V by 7 bases; bases with no gene match: 23.

V and J are TRBV6-6 and TRBJ2-7; D unresolved. Per germline, CDR1 MNHNY and CDR2 SVGAGI (reference sequence). Trimming removed 8 bases at V and 2 bases at J, with 10 bases between. CDR3 length equals 12 residues. The CDR3 DNA follows: TGTGCCAGCGGTCACGCGACCTACGAGCAGTACTTC. Its translation is CASGHATYEQYF.

A single count supports this clone. This rearrangement joins TRBV10-1 to TRBJ1-5; D is unclear. Germline lookup yields CDR1 WNHNN and CDR2 SYGVQD (reference sequence). V gave up 11 bases and J gave up 0 bases, with 14 bases separating them. The CDR3 sequence is 14 residues long. Written as DNA, the CDR3 is TGCGCCCTTCTGGCCGACGGTAGCAATCAGCCCCAGCATTTT. Its protein product is CALLADGSNQPQHF.

The chain has TRBV2 and TRBJ1-5, with a tentative D call TRBD1 (6 bases). CDR1 is SNHLY, CDR2 FYNNEI, per germline. This CDR3 is 13 amino acids long. V shed 6 bases and J shed 7 bases, with 13 bases lying between them. CDR3 in DNA: TGTGCCAGCAGGGAGGGGGTTGGGCAGCCCCAGCATTTT. Its translation: CASREGVGQPQHF.

This clone was picked up one time. The chain employs TRBV19 and TRBJ1-2; no clear D. CDR1 is LNHDA, CDR2 SQIVND, per germline (reference sequence). V lost 6 bases to trimming and J lost 3 bases, with 11 bases between them. The CDR3 covers 13 residues. Here the CDR3 DNA reads TGTGCCAGTAGATTACAGTCCGACTATGGCTACACCTTC. Its protein product is CASRLQSDYGYTF. The full variable domain, with the rest looked up from reference TRBV19 and TRBJ1-2, is DGGITQSPKYLFRKEGQNVTLSCEQNLNHDAMYWYRQDPGQGLRLIYYSQIVNDFQKGDIAEGYSVSREKKESFPLTVTSAQKNPTAFYLCASRLQSDYGYTFGSGTRLTVV.

The chain links TRBV5-8 to TRBJ2-3; D gene ambiguous. Germline V gene data show CDR1 as SGHTS and CDR2 as YDEGEE. The CDR3 extends over 13 amino acids. Trimming stripped 10 bases from V and 8 bases from J, with 20 bases between. CDR3 amino acids: CAAHASLMATQYF. Here the CDR3 DNA reads TGTGCCGCCCACGCCTCGTTGATGGCTACGCAGTATTTT.